Below are 7 T cell receptor beta chains sequenced from a single sample in a study of vaccination and CD4 T cells after COVID-19. Oncomine TCR Beta short-read sequencing was applied to DNA from cultured CD4+ T cells. MiXCR was run by TCRdb on the PCR reads, yielding one entry per CDR3 protein. Among around 10,000 distinct CDR3 sequences listed, approximately 46% were seen once. Which antigens these TCRs recognize remains unknown. Treatment reported: approximately nine-day PBMC culture with coronavirus spike peptide pools or control peptides (ViraFEST assay). The sample comprised CD4+ T cells from blood, cultured in vitro. The receptors were sampled from a human donor who had recovered from COVID-19.

This clonotype was found a few times. The chain uses TRBV5-1 and TRBJ2-7, with TRBD2 identical over 11 bases. This CDR3 has 18 amino acids. After removal of 2 bases from V and 0 bases from J, the junction contained 10 bases not matched to a gene. Germline CDR1 SGHRS, CDR2 YFSETQ. The CDR3 sequence is CASSFQVQGTSGSYEQYF. In DNA, the CDR3 is TGCGCCAGCAGCTTCCAAGTACAGGGGACTAGCGGCTCCTACGAGCAGTACTTC.

This clonotype was seen once. The chain employs TRBV7-2 and TRBJ2-2; 7 nucleotides match TRBD2. In germline, CDR1 is SGHTA, CDR2 FQGNSA. The CDR3 covers 15 residues. The J segment lost 5 bases and the V segment lost 1 base, leaving 4 bases of the junction unmatched. The CDR3 is CASSLGLAETGELFF. The CDR3 DNA is TGTGCCAGCAGCTTAGGTCTAGCGGAAACCGGGGAGCTGTTTTTT.

V and J are TRBV11-3 and TRBJ2-7; 7 bases are shared with TRBD1. V lost 5 bases and J lost 3; bases outside the gene matches: 7. CDR3 size: 14 residues. CDR1 is SGHNT, CDR2 YENEEA, per germline. Here the CDR3 reads CASSPETGNYEQYF. In nucleotides, the CDR3 is TGTGCCAGCAGCCCAGAGACAGGGAACTACGAGCAGTACTTC.

This chain joins TRBV5-1 and TRBJ1-3; TRBD1 agrees at 7 bases. This CDR3 comprises 17 residues. J lost 0 bases, V lost 4 bases, and 10 bases had no gene match. Germline loops: CDR1 SGHRS, CDR2 YFSETQ. CDR3 DNA sequence: TGCGCCAGCAGCACAAGGACAGGAGAATCCTCTGGAAACACCATATATTTT. Amino acid sequence: CASSTRTGESSGNTIYF.

The chain has TRBV7-2 and TRBJ1-5; possibly TRBD1 for D (5 bases). The CDR3 length is 15 residues. Germline V gene sequence: CDR1 SGHTA, CDR2 FQGNSA. V lost 5 bases and J lost 1, with 12 bases in between. CDR3: CASSAGPASNQPQHF. The CDR3 nucleotides are TGTGCCAGCAGCGCGGGACCGGCCAGCAATCAGCCCCAGCATTTT.

This clonotype was counted only a few times. The gene calls are TRBV27 and TRBJ1-3, with D maybe TRBD1 (5 bases). This CDR3 spans 18 amino acids. V was pared by 6 bases and J by 0 bases, with 21 bases between. CDR1 is MNHEY, CDR2 SMNVEV, per germline (reference sequence). The chain's CDR3 is CASSPGSGRRPSGNTIYF. The DNA of the CDR3 is TGTGCCAGCAGCCCTGGCTCGGGACGCCGCCCCTCTGGAAACACCATATATTTT.

The chain recombines TRBV12-3 or TRBV12-4 with TRBJ2-7, with D possibly matching TRBD2 (6 bases). Trimming shortened V by 6 bases and J by 6 bases, and 12 bases separated the two germline ends. The CDR3 runs to 12 residues. CDR3 DNA sequence: TGTGCCAGCAGCCCGACCGGGAGCGAGCAGTACTTC. This translates into CASSPTGSEQYF.